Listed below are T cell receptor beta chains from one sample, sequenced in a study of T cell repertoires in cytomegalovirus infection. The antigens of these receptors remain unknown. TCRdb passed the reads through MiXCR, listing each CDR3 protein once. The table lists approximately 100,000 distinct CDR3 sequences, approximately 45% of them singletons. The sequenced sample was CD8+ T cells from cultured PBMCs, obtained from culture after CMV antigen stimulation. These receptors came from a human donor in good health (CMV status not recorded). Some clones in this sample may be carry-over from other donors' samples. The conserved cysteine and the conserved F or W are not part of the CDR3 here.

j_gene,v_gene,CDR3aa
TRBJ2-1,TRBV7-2,ASSLDPLTGGRYNEQF
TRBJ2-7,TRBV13,ASSTGGAINEQY
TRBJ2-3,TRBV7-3,ASSPGLAATDTQY
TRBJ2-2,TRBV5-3,ASSFIQGQLF
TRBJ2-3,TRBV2,ASSPSAGGITDTQY
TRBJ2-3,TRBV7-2,ASSRGGQSTDTQY
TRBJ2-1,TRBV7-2,ASSLELLEQF
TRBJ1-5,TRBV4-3,ASSQDSGWAQH
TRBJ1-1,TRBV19,ASSIGQGATEAF
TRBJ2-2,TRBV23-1,ASSQSGGRDVRNTGELF
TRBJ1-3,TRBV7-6,ANYLPGVAGNTIY
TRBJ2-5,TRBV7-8,ASSPEEEQETQY
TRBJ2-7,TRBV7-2,ASSSLEKAGWEY
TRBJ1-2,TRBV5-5,ASSLDTSLNYGYT
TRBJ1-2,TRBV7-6,ASQPLQGVGDGYT
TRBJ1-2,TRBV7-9,AIMGLAGYT
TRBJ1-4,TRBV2,ASSEVYEKLF
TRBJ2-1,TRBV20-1,SARGGLAGNEQF